The clone carrying this T cell receptor beta chain has only one observation. The data belong to a study of shared clonotypes between healthy human individuals. This table comes from immunoSEQ multiplex PCR, and its TCRdb copy is limited to in-frame clones, with some not included. The sample shows hundreds of thousands of clones, 73% of them seen only once. The clonotype comes from a woman between 25 and 40 years old in good health. The sequenced material came from memory CD4+ T cells sorted from blood. Subset denoted: CD45RA-negative fraction.

CDR3 coding DNA: TGTGCCAGCAGCTTAGTCTCCTCGGACACCTCCTACGAGCAGTACTTC. This encodes CASSLVSSDTSYEQYF. The chain uses TRBV7-2 and TRBJ2-7; weak D call: TRBD1 (5 bases). CDR3 length: 16 residues. Germline V lookup: CDR1 SGHTA, CDR2 FQGNSA. The V and J ends lost 1 base and 0 bases respectively, with 13 bases between them.